This T cell receptor (beta chain) stems from a study of blood T cell repertoires in COVID-19 (dated by TCRdb to 2018 to 2020). General notes on the study: Samples from collaborators originated in the United States, Italy and Spain and spanned both the acute and convalescent phases of COVID-19. The prospective study material was composed of cDNA or gDNA derived from T cells, B-cell-depleted T cells, or PBMCs. Deeply sampled blood TCRbeta repertoires from subjects exposed to, actively infected with, or recovered from COVID-19 were included in the dataset. The repertoires were released in a freely available public database meant as a resource for research on the immune response to SARS-CoV-2. The samples were drawn from two sources: the first 160 participants of the ongoing ImmuneRACE study, and 1,254 subjects contributed by 6 global collaborators. Sample metadata almost always included a de-identified subject ID, COVID-19 status, age in years and sex. Where HLA class I and class II types were available, the types were taken from metadata supplied by the sample provider, not from assay-based typing. Study-wide conclusions, independent of this receptor: The amount of clinical and demographic metadata varied by source and participant and was provided uncurated.

TCRbeta CDR3 regions were amplified from genomic DNA using the immunoSEQ Assay, a bias-controlled multiplex PCR. As for how the authors treated the data: Within the assay, amplification of reference gene primers was used to estimate how many nucleated cells each sample contained. To quantify the absolute abundance of each unique TCRbeta CDR3 rearrangement, sequence reads were collapsed and filtered. Productive Simpson clonality was computed per sample as the square root of Simpson's diversity index over productive rearrangements. TCRdb took over this immuneACCESS table, retaining in-frame rearrangements with V and J assigned. Such tables are incomplete; in checked studies, under half of the missing clones stem from an unresolved V gene, and the remainder is unexplained. For V, J and clone size, that table is used; D and trimming come from the DNA. This sample gives under 200,000 clones in total; roughly nine tenths of them show up just once. The top ten constitute 6% to 7.5% of the sample.

In its sample, this clone was seen a few times. Its binding antigen is unknown. No much larger clone is present one base from it, and per-base qualities are unavailable. The germline V and J ends show losses of 10 bases and 7 bases respectively, and no gene match explains 6 bases of the junction. CDR1 SNHLY and CDR2 FYNNEI were looked up in the germline V gene. The CDR3 sequence holds 12 residues, the cysteine and phenylalanine included. The entry retains the CDR3 DNA only, 36 bases that are in frame from base 1. Each collaborating institution followed its own protocols to collect whole blood in K2EDTA tubes. For TCRbeta analysis, collaborators shipped samples as frozen whole blood, isolated PBMCs, or DNA extracted from either of those sample types.

This TCR came from a woman older than 75 in a cohort sampled during active or convalescent COVID-19. The material sequenced was peripheral blood. The chain is encoded by TRBV2 joined to TRBJ1-4; 7 bases in between match TRBD1. At the DNA level, the sequence is TGTGCCACGGGACAGTCTACTGAAAAACTGTTTTTT. It codes for CATGQSTEKLFF.